This T cell receptor beta chain was recorded in a study of early T cells in non-severe SARS-CoV-2 infection. At the level of the study: Investigators sequenced bulk RNA drawn from unsorted whole blood, and chains remained unpaired. Study-wide results and caveats: Database matching using VDJdb favored anti-spike CD8 responses, with private and CD4 specificities left missing.

TCRdb itself ran the 5' RACE reads through MiXCR, one entry per CDR3 protein. The sample holds about 99,000 distinct CDR3 sequences, 15% to 20% seen once. A word on this clonotype: Its antigen remains unidentified.

V shed 0 bases and J shed 4 bases, with 12 bases lying between them. Germline CDR1 and CDR2: LGHNA and YNFKEQ. The CDR3 has 15 amino acids. The receptor was derived from an adult who was a healthcare worker with PCR-confirmed SARS-CoV-2 infection or an uninfected control (not recorded which). The sequencing input was whole blood. The chain couples TRBV4-2 to TRBJ1-2; D perhaps matches TRBD1 (5 bases). The CDR3 DNA is TGTGCCAGCAGCCAAGATTTGCAGGGAGGCTATGGCTACACCTTC. Protein product: CASSQDLQGGYGYTF.